One sample yielded the 13 T cell receptor beta chains listed below, sequenced in a study of blood T cells in healthy people across ages. A second PCR, run for roughly 7 to 11 cycles, used a sample-barcoded 5' primer plus a J-beta primer mix. TCRdb re-called the 5' RACE reads with MiXCR, one entry per CDR3 protein. Counted here are hundreds of thousands of distinct CDR3 sequences, about 51% occurring once; the ten biggest clones make up roughly 14%. The sample consisted of blood. The receptors originated from a woman of 80 years or more in good health.

This clonotype occurred many times. The genes are TRBV28 and TRBJ2-3; D gene uncertain. The V and J ends lost 5 bases and 6 bases respectively, with 9 bases between them. The CDR3 totals 12 residues. Germline CDR1 MDHEN, CDR2 SYDVKM. This CDR3 is CASSLFPDTQYF. The CDR3 DNA follows: TGTGCCAGCAGTCTTTTCCCCGATACGCAGTATTTT.

Regarding this clonotype: Germline is not matched at one junction end, which may reflect a read error. The chain links TRBV12-3 or TRBV12-4 to TRBJ1-5; tentative D call: TRBD1 (5 bases). This CDR3 is built from 16 residues. CDR3 region: CASSTSTQGGVQPRHF. The CDR3 DNA is TGTGCCAGCAGTACCTCCACCCAGGGAGGAGTTCAGCCCCGGCATTTT.

This clonotype was observed at least ten times. The genes are TRBV5-5 and TRBJ2-7; D is ambiguous. Germline V gene sequence: CDR1 SGHKS, CDR2 YYEKEE (reference sequence). V shed 0 bases and J shed 7 bases, with 14 bases lying between them. This CDR3 region has 14 residues. The CDR3 coding sequence is TGTGCCAGCAGCTTGGATCCCCACTCCGGAGAGCAGTACTTC. This encodes CASSLDPHSGEQYF.

This chain joins TRBV3-1 and TRBJ2-6; D is possibly TRBD2 (6 bases). Deletions cut 1 base from V and 3 bases from J, with 7 bases between. Germline CDR1 is LGHDT and CDR2 is YNNKEL (reference sequence). The CDR3 loop spans 15 amino acids. In DNA form, the CDR3 reads TGTGCCAGCAGCCAAGTGGGAGGTGGGGCCAACGTCCTGACTTTC. It specifies CASSQVGGGANVLTF.

The chain recombines TRBV2 with TRBJ2-5; D gene ambiguous. In germline, CDR1 is SNHLY, CDR2 FYNNEI. This CDR3 region has 11 residues. Trimming pared 1 base from V and 7 bases from J, leaving 4 bases between. CDR3: CASSEEATQYF. DNA for the CDR3: TGTGCCAGCAGTGAAGAGGCGACCCAGTACTTC.

Regarding this clonotype: This may come from a read error, since a much larger clone is one base off. This chain joins TRBV12-3 or TRBV12-4 and TRBJ2-3; D is possibly TRBD1 or TRBD2 (5 bases each). The CDR3 extends over 14 amino acids. The V end lost 6 bases, the J end lost 1 base, and 11 bases lay between the germline ends. The CDR3 sequence: CASRGLGGTDTQYF. CDR3 nucleotides: TGTGCCAGCAGAGGTTTGGGGGGCACAGATACGCAGTATTTT.

This clonotype was seen a single time. With a much larger clone just one base away, this may be a read error. The chain links TRBV12-3 or TRBV12-4 to TRBJ1-1, with unresolved D. The V end was cut by 2 bases, the J end by 7 bases, with 8 bases between. CDR3 size: 12 residues. CDR3 loop: CASSLTGCEAFF. CDR3 DNA sequence: TGTGCCAGCAGTTTAACGGGGTGTGAAGCTTTCTTT.

V is TRBV15 and J is TRBJ2-1; D unclear. Germline assignment: CDR1 LNHNV and CDR2 YYDKDF (reference sequence). The length of the CDR3 is 15 residues. Trimming stripped 0 bases from V and 6 bases from J, with 12 bases between. CDR3 nucleotides: TGTGCCACCAGCAGAGATCGTGGTACAACCAATGAGCAGTTCTTC. Translated, it gives CATSRDRGTTNEQFF.

A word on this clonotype: This may be a read error, as it is one base from a much larger clone. The chain employs TRBV29-1 and TRBJ2-3, with D perhaps matching TRBD2 (5 bases). Trimming pared 5 bases from V and 8 bases from J, leaving 20 bases between. Germline CDR1 reads SQVTM; CDR2 reads ANQGSEA. This CDR3 is built from 14 residues. The CDR3 DNA is TGCAGCGTTAAAGCCCCGGGCTTAGAGGGTACGCAGTATTTT. It translates to CSVKAPGLEGTQYF.

This clonotype has at least ten counts. V usage is TRBV6-5 and J usage is TRBJ2-2; TRBD1 matches at 11 bases. The CDR3 totals 15 residues. V lost 6 bases, J lost 5 bases, and 5 bases stayed unmatched. Germline CDR1 and CDR2: MNHEY and SVGAGI. CDR3 loop: CASSPDRGQTGELFF. The DNA of the CDR3 is TGTGCCAGCAGCCCGGACAGGGGGCAAACCGGGGAGCTGTTTTTT.

There are a few counts of this clonotype. The chain joins TRBV20-1 to TRBJ2-7; 11 bases are shared with TRBD2. V lost 4 bases, J lost 3 bases, and 8 bases stayed unmatched. CDR3 size: 15 residues. CDR1 is DFQATT and CDR2 is SNEGSKA in the germline V gene (reference sequence). The CDR3 region has the DNA TGCAGTGCTAACTCTTTAGCGGGAGGGGTCTACGAGCAGTACTTC. This codes for CSANSLAGGVYEQYF.

The sample holds a few counts of this clonotype. The chain is built from TRBV14 and TRBJ2-7; 8 nucleotides align to TRBD1. With 5 bases clipped from V and 10 bases from J, the junction kept 16 bases outside the gene matches. The CDR3 sequence is 15 residues long. CDR1 and CDR2 from the germline V gene are SGHDN and FVKESK. The CDR3 loop is CASSTRTGRGWVQYF. In nucleotides, the CDR3 is TGTGCCAGCAGCACCCGGACAGGGCGAGGTTGGGTTCAGTACTTC.

This chain connects TRBV4-2 to TRBJ2-3, with a weak D call TRBD2 (6 bases). CDR1 is LGHNA and CDR2 is YNFKEQ in the germline V gene. Trimming stripped 3 bases from V and 2 bases from J, with 15 bases between. CDR3 length equals 16 residues. CDR3 in DNA: TGTGCCAGCAGCCACCGTTTAGCGGCTACCACAGATACGCAGTATTTT. As protein: CASSHRLAATTDTQYF.